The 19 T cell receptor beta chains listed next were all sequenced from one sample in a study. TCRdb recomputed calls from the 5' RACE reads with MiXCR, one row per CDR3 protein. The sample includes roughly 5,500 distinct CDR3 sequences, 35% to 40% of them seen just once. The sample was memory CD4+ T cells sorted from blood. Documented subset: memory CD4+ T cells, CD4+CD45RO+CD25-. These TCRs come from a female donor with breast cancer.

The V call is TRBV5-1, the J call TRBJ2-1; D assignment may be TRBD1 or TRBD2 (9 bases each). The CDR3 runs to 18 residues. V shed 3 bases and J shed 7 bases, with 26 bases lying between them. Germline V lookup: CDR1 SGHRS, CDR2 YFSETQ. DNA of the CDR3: TGCGCCAGCAGCTCGGGACAGGGATGGGTAGCGGGAGTTAATGAGCAGTTCTTC. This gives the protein CASSSGQGWVAGVNEQFF.

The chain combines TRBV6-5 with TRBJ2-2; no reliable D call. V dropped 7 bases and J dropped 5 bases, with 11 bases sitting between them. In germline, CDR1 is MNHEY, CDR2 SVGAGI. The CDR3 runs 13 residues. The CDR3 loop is CASTPLGTGELFF. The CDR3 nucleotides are TGTGCCAGCACCCCGTTAGGTACCGGGGAGCTGTTTTTT.

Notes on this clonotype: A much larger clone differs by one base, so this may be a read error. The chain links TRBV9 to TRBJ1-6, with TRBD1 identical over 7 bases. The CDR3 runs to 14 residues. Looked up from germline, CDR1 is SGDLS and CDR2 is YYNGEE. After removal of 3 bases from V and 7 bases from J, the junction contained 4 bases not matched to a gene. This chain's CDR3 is CASSAGQRNSPLHF. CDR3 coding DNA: TGTGCCAGCAGCGCGGGACAGCGAAATTCACCCCTCCACTTT.

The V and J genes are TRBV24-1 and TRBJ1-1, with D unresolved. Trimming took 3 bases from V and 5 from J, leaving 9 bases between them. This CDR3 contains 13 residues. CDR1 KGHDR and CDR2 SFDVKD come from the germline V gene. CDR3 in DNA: TGTGCCACCAGTGATCCGCTGGGAACTGAAGCTTTCTTT. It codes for CATSDPLGTEAFF.

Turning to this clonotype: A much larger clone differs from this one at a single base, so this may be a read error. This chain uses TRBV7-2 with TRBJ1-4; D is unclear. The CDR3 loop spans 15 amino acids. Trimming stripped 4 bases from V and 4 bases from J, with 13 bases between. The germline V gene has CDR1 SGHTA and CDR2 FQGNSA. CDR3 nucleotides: TGTGCCAGCAGCTCCTGGAGAGGGAATAATGAAAAACTGTTTTTT. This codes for CASSSWRGNNEKLFF.

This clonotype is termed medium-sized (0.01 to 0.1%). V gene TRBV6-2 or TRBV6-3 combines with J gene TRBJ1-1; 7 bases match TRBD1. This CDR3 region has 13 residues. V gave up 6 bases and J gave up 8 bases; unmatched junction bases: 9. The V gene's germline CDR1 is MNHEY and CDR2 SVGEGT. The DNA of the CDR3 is TGTGCCAGCAGCCCTCCAGACAGGGTAGAAGCTTTCTTT. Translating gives CASSPPDRVEAFF.

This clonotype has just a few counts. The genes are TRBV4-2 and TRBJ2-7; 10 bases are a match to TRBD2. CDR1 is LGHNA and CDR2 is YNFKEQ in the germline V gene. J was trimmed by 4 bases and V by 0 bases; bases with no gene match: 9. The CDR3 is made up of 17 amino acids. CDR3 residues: CASSQEVATSGLYEQYF. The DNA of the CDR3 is TGTGCCAGCAGCCAAGAGGTAGCGACTAGCGGGCTTTACGAGCAGTACTTC.

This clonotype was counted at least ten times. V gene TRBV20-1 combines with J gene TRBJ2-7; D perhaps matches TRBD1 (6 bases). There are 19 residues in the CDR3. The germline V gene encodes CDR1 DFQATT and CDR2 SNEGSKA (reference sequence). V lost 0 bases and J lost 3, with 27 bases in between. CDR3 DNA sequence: TGCAGTGCTAGAGATATGAGGAGGAAACGGGACATGTTCGTCTACGAGCAGTACTTC. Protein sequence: CSARDMRRKRDMFVYEQYF.

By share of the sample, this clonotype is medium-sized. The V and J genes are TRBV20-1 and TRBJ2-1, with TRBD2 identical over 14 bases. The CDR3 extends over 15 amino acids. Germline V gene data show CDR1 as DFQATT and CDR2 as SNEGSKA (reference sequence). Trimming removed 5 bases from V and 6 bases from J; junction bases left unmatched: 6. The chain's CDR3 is CSALRLAGGPNEQFF. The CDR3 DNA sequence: TGCAGTGCTCTCCGACTAGCGGGGGGGCCCAATGAGCAGTTCTTC.

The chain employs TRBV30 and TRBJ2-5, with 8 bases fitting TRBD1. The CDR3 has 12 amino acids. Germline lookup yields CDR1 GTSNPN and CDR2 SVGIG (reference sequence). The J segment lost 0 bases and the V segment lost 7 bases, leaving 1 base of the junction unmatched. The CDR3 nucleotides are TGTGCCTTGACAGGGGACCAAGAGACCCAGTACTTC. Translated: CALTGDQETQYF.

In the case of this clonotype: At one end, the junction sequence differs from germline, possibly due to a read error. CDR3 sequence: CANSLVLRFGTSGKSRTYEQYF. Written as DNA, the CDR3 is TGTGCCAACAGTTTAGTCCTCCGTTTTGGGACTAGCGGGAAGTCTAGGACCTACGAGCAGTACTTC. The chain links TRBV12-3 or TRBV12-4 to TRBJ2-7; 13 bases fit TRBD2. This CDR3 has 22 residues.

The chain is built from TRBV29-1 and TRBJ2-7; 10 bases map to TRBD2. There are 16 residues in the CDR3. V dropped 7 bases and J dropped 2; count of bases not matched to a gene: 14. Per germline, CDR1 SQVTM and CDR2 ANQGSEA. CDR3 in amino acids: CSAERLAGDSPYEQYF. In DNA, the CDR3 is TGCAGCGCTGAGCGTCTAGCGGGAGATTCCCCCTACGAGCAGTACTTC.

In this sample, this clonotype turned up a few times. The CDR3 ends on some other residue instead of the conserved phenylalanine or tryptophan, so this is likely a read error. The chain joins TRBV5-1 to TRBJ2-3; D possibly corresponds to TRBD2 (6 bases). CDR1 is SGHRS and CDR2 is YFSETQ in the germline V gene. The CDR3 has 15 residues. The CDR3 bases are TGCGCCGGCAGCTTGGCCACGGGAGAAGGAGATACGCAGTATTTA. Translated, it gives CAGSLATGEGDTQYL.

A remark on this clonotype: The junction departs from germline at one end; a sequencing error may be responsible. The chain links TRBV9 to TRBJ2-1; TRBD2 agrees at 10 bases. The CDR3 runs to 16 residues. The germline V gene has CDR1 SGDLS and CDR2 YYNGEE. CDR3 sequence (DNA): TGTGCCAGCAGCGCCCCAACTAGCGGGGCCTACAATGAGCGGTTCTTC. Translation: CASSAPTSGAYNERFF.

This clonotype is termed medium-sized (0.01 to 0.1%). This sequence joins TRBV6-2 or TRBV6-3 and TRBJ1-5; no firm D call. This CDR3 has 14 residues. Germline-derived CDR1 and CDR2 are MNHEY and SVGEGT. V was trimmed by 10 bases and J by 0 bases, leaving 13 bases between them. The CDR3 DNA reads TGTGCCACGACGGGGTTCGGTAGCAATCAGCCCCAGCATTTT. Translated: CATTGFGSNQPQHF.

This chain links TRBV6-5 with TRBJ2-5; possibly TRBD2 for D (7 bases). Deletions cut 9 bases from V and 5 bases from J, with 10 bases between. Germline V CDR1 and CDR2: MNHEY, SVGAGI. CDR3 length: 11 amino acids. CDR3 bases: TGTGCCAGTGGGGGGGGCGAGACCCAGTACTTC. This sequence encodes CASGGGETQYF.

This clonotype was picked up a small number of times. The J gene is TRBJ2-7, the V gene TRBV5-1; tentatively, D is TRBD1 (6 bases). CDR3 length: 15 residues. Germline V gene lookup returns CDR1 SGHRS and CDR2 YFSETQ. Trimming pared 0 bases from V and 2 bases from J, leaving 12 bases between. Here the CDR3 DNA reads TGCGCCAGCAGCTTGGTCCCAGGGGTTACCTACGAGCAGTACTTC. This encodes CASSLVPGVTYEQYF.

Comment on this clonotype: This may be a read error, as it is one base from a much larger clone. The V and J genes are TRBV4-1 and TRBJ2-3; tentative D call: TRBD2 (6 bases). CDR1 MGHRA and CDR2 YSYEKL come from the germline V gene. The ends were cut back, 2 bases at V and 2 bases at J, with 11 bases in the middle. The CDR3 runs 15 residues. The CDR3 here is CASSQLGTDTDTQYF. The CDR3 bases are TGCGCCAGCAGCCAACTCGGGACTGACACAGATACGCAGTATTTT.

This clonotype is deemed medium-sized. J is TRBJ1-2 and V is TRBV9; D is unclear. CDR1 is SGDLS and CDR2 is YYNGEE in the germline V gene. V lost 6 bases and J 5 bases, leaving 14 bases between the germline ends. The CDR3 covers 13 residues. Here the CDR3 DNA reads TGTGCCAGCACCGGACGGACGATATATGGCTACACCTTC. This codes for CASTGRTIYGYTF. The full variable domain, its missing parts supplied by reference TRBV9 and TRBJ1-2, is DSGVTQTPKHLITATGQRVTLRCSPRSGDLSVYWYQQSLDQGLQFLIQYYNGEERAKGNILERFSAQQFPDLHSELNLSSLELGDSALYFCASTGRTIYGYTFGSGTRLTVV.